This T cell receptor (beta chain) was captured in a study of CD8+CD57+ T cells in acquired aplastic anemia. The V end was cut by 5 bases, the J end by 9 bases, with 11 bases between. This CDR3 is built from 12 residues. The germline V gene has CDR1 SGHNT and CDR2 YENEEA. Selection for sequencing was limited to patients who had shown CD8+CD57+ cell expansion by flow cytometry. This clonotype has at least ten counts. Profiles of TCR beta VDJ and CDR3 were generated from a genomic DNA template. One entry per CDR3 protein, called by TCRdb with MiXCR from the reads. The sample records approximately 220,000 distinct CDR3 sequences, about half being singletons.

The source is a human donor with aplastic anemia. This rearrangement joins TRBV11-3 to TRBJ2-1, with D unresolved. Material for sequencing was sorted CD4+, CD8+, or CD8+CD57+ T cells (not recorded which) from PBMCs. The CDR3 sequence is CASSPQSGEQFF. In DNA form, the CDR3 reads TGTGCCAGCAGCCCCCAATCCGGTGAGCAGTTCTTC.